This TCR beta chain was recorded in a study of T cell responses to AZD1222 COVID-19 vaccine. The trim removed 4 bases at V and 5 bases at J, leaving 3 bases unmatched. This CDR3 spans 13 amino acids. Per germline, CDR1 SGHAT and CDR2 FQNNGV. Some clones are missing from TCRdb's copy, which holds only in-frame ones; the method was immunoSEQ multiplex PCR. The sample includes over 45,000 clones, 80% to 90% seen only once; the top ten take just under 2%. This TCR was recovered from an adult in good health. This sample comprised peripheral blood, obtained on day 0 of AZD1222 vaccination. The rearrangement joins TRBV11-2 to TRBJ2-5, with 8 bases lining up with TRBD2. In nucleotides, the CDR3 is TGTGCCAGCAGCTCGGGAGGGGTTGAGACCCAGTACTTC. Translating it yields CASSSGGVETQYF.